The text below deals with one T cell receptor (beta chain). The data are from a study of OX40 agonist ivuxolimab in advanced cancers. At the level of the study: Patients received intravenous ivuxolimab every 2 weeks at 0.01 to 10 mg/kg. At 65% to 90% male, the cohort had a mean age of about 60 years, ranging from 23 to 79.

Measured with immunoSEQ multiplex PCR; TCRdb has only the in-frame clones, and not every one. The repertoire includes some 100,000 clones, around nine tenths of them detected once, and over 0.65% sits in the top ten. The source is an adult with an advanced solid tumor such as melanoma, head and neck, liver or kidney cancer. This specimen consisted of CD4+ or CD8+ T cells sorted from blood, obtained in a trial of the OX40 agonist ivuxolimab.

The CDR3 loop is CASSQPGRTRPHEQYF. The CDR3, as DNA: TGCGCCAGCAGCCAACCCGGCCGGACTAGGCCGCACGAGCAGTACTTC. The V call is TRBV4-1, the J call TRBJ2-7; 7 bases agree with TRBD2. Germline lookup yields CDR1 MGHRA and CDR2 YSYEKL. The V segment lost 2 bases and the J segment 5 bases; nucleotides outside the gene matches: 12. This CDR3 has 16 amino acids.